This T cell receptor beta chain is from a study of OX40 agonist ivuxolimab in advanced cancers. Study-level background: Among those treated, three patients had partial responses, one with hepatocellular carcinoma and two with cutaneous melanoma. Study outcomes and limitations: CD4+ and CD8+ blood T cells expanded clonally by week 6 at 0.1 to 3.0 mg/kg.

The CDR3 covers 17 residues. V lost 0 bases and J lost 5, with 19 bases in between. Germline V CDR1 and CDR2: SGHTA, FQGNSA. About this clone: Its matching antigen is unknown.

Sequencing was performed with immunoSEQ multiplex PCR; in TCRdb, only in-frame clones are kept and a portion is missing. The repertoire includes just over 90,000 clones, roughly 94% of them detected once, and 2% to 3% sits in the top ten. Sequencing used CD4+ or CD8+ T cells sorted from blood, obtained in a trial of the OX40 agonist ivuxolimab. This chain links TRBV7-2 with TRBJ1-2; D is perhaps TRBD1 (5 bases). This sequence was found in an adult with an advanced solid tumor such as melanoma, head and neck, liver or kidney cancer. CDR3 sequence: CASSLARIGVRAYGYTF. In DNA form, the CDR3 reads TGTGCCAGCAGCTTAGCTCGGATAGGGGTACGGGCGTATGGCTACACCTTC.